The rows below give T cell receptor beta chains drawn from one sample of a study of control samples from healthy donors and cancer patients. The data were produced by immunoSEQ multiplex PCR, yet TCRdb's version contains in-frame clones alone and is incomplete. Found here are roughly 130,000 clones, approximately 90% of them singletons; the top ten hold roughly 7.8%. Sequences were obtained from blood. The receptors shown here come from a man younger than 30 in good health. Both conserved end residues are part of each CDR3.

J: TRBJ1-5; V: TRBV6-2/TRBV6-3; CDR3: CASSFLGTGEQPQHF
J: TRBJ1-6; V: TRBV30; CDR3: CAWKVGQGPSPLHF
J: TRBJ2-7; V: TRBV4-2; CDR3: CASSQGSRNTYEQYF
J: TRBJ1-2; V: TRBV4-2; CDR3: CASSHPHGYTF
J: TRBJ1-1; V: TRBV29-1; CDR3: CSVDEGEAMNTEAFF
J: TRBJ2-1; V: TRBV6-5; CDR3: CASRTGYNEQFF
J: TRBJ1-4; V: TRBV5-1; CDR3: CASSLMGQLGEKLFF
J: TRBJ1-4; V: TRBV4-1; CDR3: CASSPPILGLEGEKLFF
J: TRBJ1-4; V: TRBV6-5; CDR3: CASTIDATNEKLFF
J: TRBJ1-1; V: TRBV12-3/TRBV12-4; CDR3: CASSFGGNTEAFF
J: TRBJ2-2; V: TRBV15; CDR3: CATSRVASGGAFTGELFF
J: TRBJ1-5; V: TRBV5-5; CDR3: CASSVQGNQPQHF
J: TRBJ1-1; V: TRBV11-2; CDR3: CASSLESGFTEAFF
J: TRBJ1-1; V: TRBV19; CDR3: CASSMYGKAFF
J: TRBJ1-2; V: TRBV5-4; CDR3: CASRIGRDSSGGYTF
J: TRBJ1-1; V: TRBV6-6; CDR3: CASTSGNTEAFF
J: TRBJ1-1; V: TRBV30; CDR3: CAWSGGLGGTEAFF
J: TRBJ2-1; V: TRBV18; CDR3: CASSPLSGLAGGLGNEQFF
J: TRBJ1-5; V: TRBV7-7; CDR3: CASSLRRMNQPQHF
J: TRBJ1-6; V: TRBV5-4; CDR3: CASSDWTGVPHF
J: TRBJ2-1; V: TRBV7-9; CDR3: CASTEMKGILSSGHNEQFF
J: TRBJ1-2; V: TRBV10-3; CDR3: CAISESGDYGYTF
J: TRBJ1-6; V: TRBV2; CDR3: CASSEARPWDTPSPLHF
J: TRBJ1-5; V: TRBV4-1; CDR3: CASSRSSTLGQPQHF
J: TRBJ2-4; V: TRBV11-2; CDR3: CASSLGLSPNIQYF
J: TRBJ1-3; V: TRBV3-1/TRBV3-2; CDR3: CASSQVRPISGNTIYF
J: TRBJ2-5; V: TRBV2; CDR3: CASKGGQYF
J: TRBJ1-2; V: TRBV12-3/TRBV12-4; CDR3: CASSLGQSYGYTF
J: TRBJ2-1; V: TRBV13; CDR3: CASSCTDPGLAGPEQFF
J: TRBJ1-1; V: TRBV7-9; CDR3: CASSYTGRGDTEAFF
J: TRBJ1-3; V: TRBV5-1; CDR3: CASSWTTGSGNTIYF
J: TRBJ1-1; V: TRBV5-5; CDR3: CASSLVAVGTEAFF
J: TRBJ1-2; V: TRBV19; CDR3: CASSIAGGAGYGYTF
J: TRBJ1-1; V: TRBV20-1; CDR3: CSASYSGRMNTEAFF
J: TRBJ2-3; V: TRBV3-1/TRBV3-2; CDR3: CASSFTAGATDTQYF
J: TRBJ1-2; V: TRBV30; CDR3: CAWNGGGPSLNTF
J: TRBJ2-1; V: TRBV4-1; CDR3: CASSQVRDKGAREQFF
J: TRBJ1-2; V: TRBV6-5; CDR3: CASRYYPGTDYGYTF
J: TRBJ1-4; V: TRBV11-3; CDR3: CASSLVWAGEEKLFF
J: TRBJ1-5; V: TRBV29-1; CDR3: CSVEGGTNQPQHF
J: TRBJ2-7; V: TRBV7-9; CDR3: CASGRRPYEQYF
J: TRBJ2-5; V: TRBV19; CDR3: CASSIGGGQNSYTQYF
J: TRBJ1-2; V: TRBV12-5; CDR3: CASGTGTGGTYGYTF
J: TRBJ1-6; V: TRBV11-3; CDR3: CASSLVWGHSPLHF
J: TRBJ1-2; V: TRBV5-1; CDR3: CASSPPSANYGYTF
J: TRBJ2-7; V: TRBV4-1; CDR3: CASSQAGVSSYEQYF
J: TRBJ1-6; V: TRBV23-1; CDR3: CATRGAQGHSPLHF
J: TRBJ2-2; V: TRBV7-3; CDR3: CASSLGRGWNTGELFF
J: TRBJ2-5; V: TRBV5-1; CDR3: CASSLLTGGVETQYF